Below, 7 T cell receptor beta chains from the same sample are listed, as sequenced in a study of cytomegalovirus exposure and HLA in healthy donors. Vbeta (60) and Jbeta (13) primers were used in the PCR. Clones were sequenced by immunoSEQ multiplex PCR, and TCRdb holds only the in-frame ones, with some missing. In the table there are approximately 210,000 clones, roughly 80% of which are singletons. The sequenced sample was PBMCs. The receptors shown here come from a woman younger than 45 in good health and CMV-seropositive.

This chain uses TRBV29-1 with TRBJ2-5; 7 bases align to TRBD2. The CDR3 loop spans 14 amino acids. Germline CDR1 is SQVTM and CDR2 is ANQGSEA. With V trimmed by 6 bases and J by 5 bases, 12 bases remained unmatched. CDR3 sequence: CSVAFRLAYETQYF. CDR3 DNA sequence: TGCAGCGTCGCCTTCAGACTAGCATACGAGACCCAGTACTTC.

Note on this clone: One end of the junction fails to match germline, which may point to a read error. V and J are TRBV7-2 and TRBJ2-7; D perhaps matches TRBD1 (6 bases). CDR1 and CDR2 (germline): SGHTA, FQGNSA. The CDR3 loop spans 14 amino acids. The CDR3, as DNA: TGTGCCAGCAGCTTAGGTGCCGGCGAGGGACACCCAAACTTC. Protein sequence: CASSLGAGEGHPNF.

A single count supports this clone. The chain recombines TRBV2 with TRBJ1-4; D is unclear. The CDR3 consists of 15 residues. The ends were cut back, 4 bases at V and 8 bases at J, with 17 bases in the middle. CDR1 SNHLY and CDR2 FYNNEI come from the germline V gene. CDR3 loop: CASSGVGVGREKLFF. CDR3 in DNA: TGTGCCAGCAGTGGGGTCGGGGTCGGCCGGGAAAAACTGTTTTTT.

The CDR3 coding sequence is TGTGCCAGCAGCCAAGACTTAGCGGGGGTCACAGATACGCAGTATTTT. Translating it yields CASSQDLAGVTDTQYF. The rearrangement joins TRBV4-2 to TRBJ2-3, with 9 nucleotides matching TRBD2. Germline V gene data show CDR1 as LGHNA and CDR2 as YNFKEQ. This CDR3 has 16 residues. V shed 0 bases and J 2 bases; nucleotides not matched to a gene: 3.

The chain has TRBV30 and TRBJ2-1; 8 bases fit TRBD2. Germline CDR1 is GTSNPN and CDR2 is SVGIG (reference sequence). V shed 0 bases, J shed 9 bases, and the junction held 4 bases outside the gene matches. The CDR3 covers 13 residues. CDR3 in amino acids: CAWSVREGGEQFF. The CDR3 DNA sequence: TGTGCCTGGAGTGTACGGGAGGGGGGTGAGCAGTTCTTC.

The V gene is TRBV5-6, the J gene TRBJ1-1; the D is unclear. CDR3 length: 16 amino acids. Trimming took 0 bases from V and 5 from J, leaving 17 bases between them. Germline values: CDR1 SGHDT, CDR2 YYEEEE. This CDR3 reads CASSLGALTGFTEAFF. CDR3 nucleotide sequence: TGTGCCAGCAGCTTGGGGGCTCTCACGGGGTTTACTGAAGCTTTCTTT. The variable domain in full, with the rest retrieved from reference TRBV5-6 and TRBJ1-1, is DAGVTQSPTHLIKTRGQQVTLRCSPKSGHDTVSWYQQALGQGPQFIFQYYEEEERQRGNFPDRFSGHQFPNYSSELNVNALLLGDSALYLCASSLGALTGFTEAFFGQGTRLTVV.

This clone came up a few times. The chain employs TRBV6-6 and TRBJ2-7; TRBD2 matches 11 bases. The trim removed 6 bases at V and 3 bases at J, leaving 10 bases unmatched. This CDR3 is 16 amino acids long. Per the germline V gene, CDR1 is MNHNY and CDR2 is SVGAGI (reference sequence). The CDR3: CASRPNPGTSGYEQYF. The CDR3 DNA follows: TGTGCCAGCAGGCCCAACCCCGGGACTAGCGGCTACGAGCAGTACTTC.